Here is one T cell receptor beta chain with its context. The sample is drawn from a study of Ad26.COV2.S vaccination and SARS-CoV-2 variants. Sample treatment: about 20 received Ad26.COV2.S at low or high dose, single or two shots; roughly five received placebo; per-sample allocation not given. The study sampled participants on day 63 after the first vaccine or placebo injection. Built on an Ad26 vector, the vaccine expressed Wuhan-strain SARS-CoV-2 spike. The assay was immunoSEQ multiplex PCR, and TCRdb's table has in-frame clones only and misses some. The sample holds roughly 330,000 clones, roughly 90% seen once. Germline loops: CDR1 LNHDA, CDR2 SQIVND (reference sequence). The CDR3 contains 13 residues. The ends lost 8 bases at V and 9 bases at J; junction bases unmatched: 3.

The specimen was peripheral blood, collected in a trial of Ad26.COV2.S vaccine versus placebo. The V call is TRBV19, the J call TRBJ2-1; 14 nucleotides line up with TRBD2. The TCR comes from a person between 18 and 65 years old who received the Ad26.COV2.S COVID-19 vaccine or a placebo. In DNA form, the CDR3 reads TGTGCCAGTGGGACTAGCGGGAGCCCTGAGCAGTTCTTC. Translation gives CASGTSGSPEQFF.